This is a list of T cell receptor beta chains from one sample in a study of CD8 T cells in Susac syndrome. TCRdb ran MiXCR on the immunoSEQ multiplex PCR reads and lists one entry per CDR3 protein. The data show about 150,000 distinct CDR3 sequences, around 95% seen once. The sequenced material came from CD4+ T cells from PBMCs. All receptors come from a human donor with Susac syndrome. CDR3s include the opening cysteine and the closing phenylalanine or tryptophan. Fields, in order: J gene, D gene, V gene, CDR3 length, clone size, CDR3 protein, CDR3 DNA. The D gene is left open where the match is weak. A clone size is listed for some rows: how often the clone was seen (once, few, many), or a class if it is expanded.

TRBJ1-5 | NA | TRBV18 | 13 | NA | CASSPGSNQPQHF | TGTGCCAGCTCACCCGGCAGCAATCAGCCCCAGCATTTT
TRBJ1-6 | NA | TRBV20-1 | 13 | NA | CSATQGQGSPLHF | TGCAGTGCAACCCAGGGGCAGGGTTCACCCCTCCACTTT
TRBJ1-2 | NA | TRBV6-6 | 14 | NA | CASSLHPHLYGYTF | TGTGCCAGCAGCCTCCATCCACATCTCTATGGCTACACCTTC
TRBJ1-2 | NA | TRBV7-2 | 14 | NA | CASSLVRGDYGYTF | TGTGCCAGCAGCTTAGTGCGGGGCGACTATGGCTACACCTTC
TRBJ2-3 | NA | TRBV15 | 16 | once | CATSRDWDTGRVSQYF | TGTGCCACCAGCAGAGATTGGGACACCGGTCGAGTGTCGCAGTATTTT
TRBJ2-5 | NA | TRBV29-1 | 11 | NA | CSVGPQETQYF | TGCAGCGTAGGACCCCAAGAGACCCAGTACTTC
TRBJ1-6 | NA | TRBV4-1 | 15 | NA | CASSQEGGGDSPLHF | TGCGCCAGCAGCCAAGAGGGGGGAGGTGATTCACCCCTCCACTTT
TRBJ1-2 | NA | TRBV14 | 14 | NA | CASSQAPGNYGYTF | TGTGCCAGCAGCCAAGCTCCAGGGAACTATGGCTACACCTTC
TRBJ1-1 | TRBD1 | TRBV2 | 14 | NA | CASSELDRVNEAFF | TGTGCCAGCAGTGAATTGGACAGGGTCAACGAAGCTTTCTTT
TRBJ2-6 | NA | TRBV6-6 | 14 | NA | CASSPTRGANVLTF | TGTGCCAGCAGTCCTACCCGAGGGGCCAACGTCCTGACTTTC
TRBJ1-1 | TRBD1 | TRBV29-1 | 13 | NA | CSYGTGGGTEAFF | TGCAGCTATGGGACAGGGGGTGGCACTGAAGCTTTCTTT
TRBJ2-7 | NA | TRBV14 | 13 | few | CASSRGGGDEQYF | TGTGCCAGCAGCCGAGGCGGTGGCGACGAGCAGTACTTC
TRBJ2-2 | NA | TRBV11-2 | 14 | NA | CASSHLGWPGELFF | TGTGCCAGCAGCCACCTGGGTTGGCCCGGGGAGCTGTTTTTT
TRBJ2-7 | TRBD2 | TRBV6-2/TRBV6-3 | 15 | NA | CASSYLRGAAYEQYF | TGTGCCAGCAGTTACTTGCGGGGGGCCGCCTACGAGCAGTACTTC
TRBJ1-2 | NA | TRBV5-4 | 12 | NA | CASSSGNLGYTF | TGTGCCAGCAGCTCCGGGAACCTGGGCTACACCTTC
TRBJ2-7 | TRBD1 | TRBV27 | 15 | NA | CASSNGQGSWNEQYF | TGTGCCAGCAGTAACGGACAGGGTTCATGGAACGAGCAGTACTTC
TRBJ2-1 | NA | TRBV20-1 | 11 | NA | CSARARNEQFF | TGCAGTGCTAGGGCCCGCAATGAGCAGTTCTTC
TRBJ1-2 | NA | TRBV12-3/TRBV12-4 | 13 | few | CASSLRDNYGYTF | TGTGCCAGCAGTTTACGGGACAACTATGGCTACACCTTC
TRBJ1-5 | NA | TRBV20-1 | 14 | NA | CSAPQGTSNQPQHF | TGCAGTGCTCCGCAGGGTACTAGCAATCAGCCCCAGCATTTT
TRBJ1-2 | NA | TRBV7-9 | 15 | NA | CASSLPSGLNYGYTF | TGTGCCAGCAGCTTACCTTCAGGGTTGAACTATGGCTACACCTTC
TRBJ2-3 | NA | TRBV19 | 14 | NA | CASSVTGIPDTQYF | TGTGCCAGTAGTGTTACAGGGATACCAGATACGCAGTATTTT
TRBJ1-5 | TRBD1 | TRBV18 | 15 | NA | CASSPGGRGTDPQHF | TGTGCCAGCTCACCTGGGGGCAGGGGGACGGATCCCCAGCATTTT
TRBJ2-3 | TRBD1 | TRBV4-3 | 16 | NA | CASSRSGTGSTDTQYF | TGCGCCAGCAGCCGGTCAGGGACAGGGAGCACAGATACGCAGTATTTT
TRBJ2-1 | NA | TRBV20-1 | 14 | NA | CSAPRAGTSNEQFF | TGCAGTGCTCCCCGAGCCGGGACTTCGAATGAGCAGTTCTTC
TRBJ1-2 | NA | TRBV6-6 | 13 | NA | CASSSPPNYGYTF | TGTGCCAGCAGTTCCCCTCCTAACTATGGCTACACCTTC
TRBJ1-6 | NA | TRBV3-1 | 18 | NA | CASSQEGLRDIRRSPLHF | TGTGCCAGCAGCCAAGAGGGATTAAGGGACATCCGTCGGTCACCCCTCCACTTT
TRBJ1-6 | NA | TRBV10-3 | 14 | NA | CATVGQRNNSPLHF | TGTGCCACTGTAGGGCAGCGAAACAATTCACCCCTCCACTTT
TRBJ2-1 | TRBD2 | TRBV25-1 | 14 | NA | CASTSSGGTHEQFF | TGTGCCAGCACTTCTAGCGGGGGGACCCATGAGCAGTTCTTC
TRBJ1-1 | NA | TRBV25-1 | 13 | NA | CASSQGIPVGAFF | TGTGCCAGCAGCCAGGGGATTCCGGTGGGGGCTTTCTTT
TRBJ2-5 | TRBD1 | TRBV20-1 | 13 | NA | CSALDRAKETQYF | TGCAGTGCCCTCGACAGGGCCAAAGAGACCCAGTACTTC
TRBJ1-2 | NA | TRBV29-1 | 11 | NA | CSVPVGYGYTF | TGCAGCGTTCCTGTGGGCTATGGCTACACCTTC